This T cell receptor beta chain was sequenced for a study of human T cells and chemical hapten exposure. Study summary: Per-sample TCR yield variability stemmed mainly from small pooled library volume differences.

The CDR3 is 15 amino acids. With V trimmed by 5 bases and J by 0 bases, 4 bases remained unmatched. The germline CDR1 and CDR2 sequences are LGHNT and FRNRAP. One entry per CDR3 protein results from TCRdb running MiXCR on the RACE reads. The sample includes tens of thousands of distinct CDR3 sequences, roughly 10% of them seen just once. Study results and caveats: Patch test score rose with PT1 expanded TCRs, significant at 8, 16, 32, not 4.

In regard to this clonotype: Its antigen is still unknown.

The sample's time point: pre-sensitization, week 0. Treatment denoted: therapeutic diphenylcyclopropenone sensitization with weekly scalp DPC. J is TRBJ1-3 and V is TRBV12-5; 7 bases are shared with TRBD1. The sequencing used whole blood, collected in connection with sensitization to the hapten diphenylcyclopropenone (DPC). The receptor's source is a woman in her forties with alopecia areata. Some clones in this sample may be carry-over from other donors' samples. The CDR3 DNA reads TGTGCTAGTGGTCCTGGGACAGCCTCTGGAAACACCATATATTTT. It translates to CASGPGTASGNTIYF.